A selection of T cell receptor beta chains follows, all from one sample in a study of Ad26.COV2.S vaccination and SARS-CoV-2 variants. TCRdb keeps only in-frame clones here, not all; method: immunoSEQ multiplex PCR. Seen here are about half a million clones, nearly 90% observed once, and the top ten hold about 1.7%. The starting material was peripheral blood, obtained in a trial of Ad26.COV2.S vaccine versus placebo. All receptors derive from a person between 18 and 65 years old who received the Ad26.COV2.S COVID-19 vaccine or a placebo. The CDR3 runs from the conserved cysteine through the conserved F or W. The D gene is left open where the match is weak. The size entry is marked missing in some rows and otherwise reads once, few, many or a size class.

V: TRBV9
J: TRBJ1-1
D: TRBD1
size: once
CDR3: CASSVHPQRTGNTEAFF

V: TRBV2
J: TRBJ2-7
D: .
size: .
CDR3: CASSDGQKVYEQYF

V: TRBV7-2
J: TRBJ2-7
D: TRBD2
size: .
CDR3: CASSFWTSLAYEQYF

V: TRBV11-2
J: TRBJ2-2
D: TRBD2
size: .
CDR3: CASQGLATNTGELFF

V: TRBV9
J: TRBJ2-3
D: TRBD2
size: .
CDR3: CASSPKGLAGVSGTDTQYF

V: TRBV6-5
J: TRBJ2-1
D: .
size: .
CDR3: CASSTPGTILQFF

V: TRBV29-1
J: TRBJ2-1
D: .
size: .
CDR3: CSVVLGSSYNEQFF

V: TRBV5-1
J: TRBJ2-7
D: .
size: .
CDR3: CASSFTGPGGEQYF

V: TRBV29-1
J: TRBJ2-1
D: .
size: .
CDR3: CSVLGQAYNEQFF

V: TRBV24-1
J: TRBJ2-6
D: .
size: .
CDR3: CATSGWGAGANVLTF

V: TRBV28
J: TRBJ2-7
D: .
size: .
CDR3: CASSPGQTYEQYF

V: TRBV2
J: TRBJ1-5
D: .
size: .
CDR3: CASSDRQPGHNSNQPQHF

V: TRBV28
J: TRBJ1-5
D: .
size: once
CDR3: CASSIGQLDQPQHF